These T cell receptor beta chains were read from a single sample in a study of blood T cell repertoires in COVID-19. Sequenced by immunoSEQ multiplex PCR; TCRdb stores in-frame clones only, minus some. The sample lists about 130,000 clones, 83% occurring once. The sample taken for sequencing was PBMCs or T cells enriched from blood (not recorded which). Receptors were obtained from a man under 40 who had recovered from COVID-19. Both conserved end residues are part of each CDR3. Fields, in order: J gene, clone size, D gene, V gene, CDR3 DNA, CDR3 protein. The D gene is left open where the match is weak. Clone sizes are given selectively: once, few, many, or a class where the clone is expanded.

>TRBJ1-2|-|TRBD1|TRBV6-4
TGTGCCAGCAGTGACTTGGCAGGGGGCAGCTATGGCTACACCTTC
CASSDLAGGSYGYTF
>TRBJ1-1|-|-|TRBV28
TGTGCCAGCAGTTTGCCCCTAGGGGGGAACACTGAAGCTTTCTTT
CASSLPLGGNTEAFF
>TRBJ1-2|-|-|TRBV2
TGTGCCAGCAGTGGGGGGCAGGGTAGCGCTGGCTACACCTTC
CASSGGQGSAGYTF
>TRBJ2-4|-|TRBD2|TRBV19
TGTGCCAGTAGTATCGCGCAGGGGTGGGGTGGACTAGCGGGAGATTTCAAAAACATTCAGTACTTC
CASSIAQGWGGLAGDFKNIQYF
>TRBJ2-2|-|-|TRBV3-1/TRBV3-2
TGTGCCAGCAGCCAAGAGGCGGGGTCCGGGGAGCTGTTTTTT
CASSQEAGSGELFF
>TRBJ1-1|-|-|TRBV27
TGTGCCAGCAGTTTATCGGGGCACAGAGGCATGAACACTGAAGCTTTCTTT
CASSLSGHRGMNTEAFF
>TRBJ1-1|-|-|TRBV5-1
TGCGCCAGCAGCTATGAGGGGAACACTGAAGCTTTCTTT
CASSYEGNTEAFF
>TRBJ1-1|-|TRBD1|TRBV5-1
TGCGCCAGCAGCCGAACGGGACAGGTGAACACTGAAGCTTTCTTT
CASSRTGQVNTEAFF
>TRBJ1-6|-|TRBD1|TRBV2
TGTGCCAGCAGGGGAAGGGGGCGCGGGACACCCCTCCACTTT
CASRGRGRGTPLHF
>TRBJ2-2|-|TRBD2|TRBV5-1
TGCGCCAGCAGCCTAAGACTAGCGGGAGGGCCCTCGCACACCGGGGAGCTGTTTTTT
CASSLRLAGGPSHTGELFF
>TRBJ2-7|-|-|TRBV5-6
TGTGCCAGCAGCTTGGTGGCTGCCTACGAGCAGTACTTC
CASSLVAAYEQYF
>TRBJ2-5|-|-|TRBV11-1
TGTGCCAGCAGCTTAGTAACCAGGGGCGAGACCCAGTACTTC
CASSLVTRGETQYF
>TRBJ2-5|-|TRBD2|TRBV6-5
TGTGCCAGCAGTTTATCGCGGGAGGGCCGAGAGACCCAGTACTTC
CASSLSREGRETQYF
>TRBJ1-1|-|-|TRBV12-3/TRBV12-4
TGTGCCAGCAGTTTTACGGGGAACACTGAAGCTTTCTTT
CASSFTGNTEAFF
>TRBJ2-1|-|TRBD2|TRBV3-1/TRBV3-2
TGTGCCAGCAGTCACCAACGGGAGGTGCAGTTCTTC
CASSHQREVQFF
>TRBJ1-5|few|-|TRBV19
TGTGCCAGTAGTATCGATTTCGGGGAGGGTCAGCCCCAGCATTTT
CASSIDFGEGQPQHF
>TRBJ2-5|-|TRBD2|TRBV14
TGTGCCAGCAGCCAAGATCATAATTGGGGACCTACGGGGGGAGAGACCCAGTACTTC
CASSQDHNWGPTGGETQYF
>TRBJ2-1|-|-|TRBV7-6
TGTGCCAGCAGCTTAGTAGCGGCAGATGCCCATGAGCAGTTCTTC
CASSLVAADAHEQFF
>TRBJ2-7|-|TRBD1|TRBV7-3
TGTGCCAGCAGCTTAACGGGACAGGGGCGGTACGAGCAGTACTTC
CASSLTGQGRYEQYF
>TRBJ1-5|-|-|TRBV19
TGTGCCAGTAGTAACCCCAATGGCCAGGGCCAGCCCCAGCATTTT
CASSNPNGQGQPQHF
>TRBJ2-7|-|TRBD1|TRBV11-1
TGTGCCAGCAGCTATACAGGGGCCGGCTACGAGCAGTACTTC
CASSYTGAGYEQYF
>TRBJ1-2|few|-|TRBV18
TGTGCCAGCTCACCTGAGGGAAACTATGGCTACACCTTC
CASSPEGNYGYTF
>TRBJ1-4|-|-|TRBV28
TGTGCCAGCAGCCGGGGGGGTAATACCGATGAAAAACTGTTTTTT
CASSRGGNTDEKLFF
>TRBJ1-2|-|TRBD1|TRBV15
TGTGCCACCAGCAGTGATGACAGGGTTTACGTAGGCTACACCTTC
CATSSDDRVYVGYTF
>TRBJ2-2|-|TRBD1|TRBV5-5
TGTGCCAGCAGCCAGGGACAGGGGAACACCGGGGAGCTGTTTTTT
CASSQGQGNTGELFF
>TRBJ1-2|-|-|TRBV24-1
TGTGCCACCAGTGACACAGGGAGAGGCTACACCTTC
CATSDTGRGYTF